This TCR beta chain derives from a study of cytomegalovirus exposure and HLA in healthy donors. Study in general: Of roughly 360 genotyped donors, 80% to 85% grouped in the Caucasian-associated ancestry cluster.

Though nominally healthy at sampling, donors likely had unrecorded immune exposures. About this clone itself: Its antigen is not identified.

Germline values: CDR1 SGHRS, CDR2 YFSETQ. V shed 2 bases and J shed 0 bases, with 6 bases lying between them. The CDR3 has 14 amino acids. Whole-study results and caveats: The majority of CMV-associated TCR beta chains were reported as apparently HLA-restricted in a later analysis. In a later analysis, a missense DCLRE1C variant was linked to TCR beta V- and J-gene trimming.

PCR employed 60 Vbeta and 13 Jbeta primers. The repertoire was sequenced with immunoSEQ multiplex PCR; TCRdb's copy has only in-frame clones and lacks some. The sample records 150,000 to 200,000 clones, 80% to 85% being singletons. The sample was PBMCs. The chain is built from TRBV5-1 and TRBJ2-1; D unclear. This receptor was taken from a woman in her thirties or forties in good health and CMV-seronegative. Here the CDR3 reads CASSFGGSYNEQFF. The CDR3 coding sequence is TGCGCCAGCAGCTTCGGCGGCTCCTACAATGAGCAGTTCTTC.